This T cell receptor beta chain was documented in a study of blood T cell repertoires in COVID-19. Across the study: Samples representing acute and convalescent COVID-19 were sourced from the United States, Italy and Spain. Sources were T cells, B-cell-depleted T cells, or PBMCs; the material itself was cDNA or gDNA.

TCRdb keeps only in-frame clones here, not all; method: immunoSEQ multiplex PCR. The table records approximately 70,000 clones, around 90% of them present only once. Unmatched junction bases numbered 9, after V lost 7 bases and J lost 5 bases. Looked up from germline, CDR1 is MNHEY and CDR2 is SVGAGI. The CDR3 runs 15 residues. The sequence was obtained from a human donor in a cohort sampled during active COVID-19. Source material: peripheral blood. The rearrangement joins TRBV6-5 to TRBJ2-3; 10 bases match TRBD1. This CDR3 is CASTEGTGAEDTQYF. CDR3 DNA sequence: TGTGCCAGCACCGAAGGGACAGGGGCAGAAGATACGCAGTATTTT.